The 9 T cell receptor beta chains below were found in one sample sequenced in a study of shared clonotypes between healthy human individuals. Assay: immunoSEQ multiplex PCR; the TCRdb copy retains only in-frame clones and omits some. This table holds some 2 million clones, over 85% found once. Sample: naive CD4+ T cells sorted from blood. Noted subset: CD45RA+ positively selected. Source of these receptors: a man younger than 35 in good health.

The DNA for the CDR3 is TGCGCCAGCAGCCCGACAGGGTCACATGGCTACACCTTC. Translation: CASSPTGSHGYTF. The rearrangement uses TRBV4-1 and TRBJ1-2, with 7 bases aligning to TRBD1. The CDR3 has 13 residues. V trimming: 4 bases; J trimming: 6 bases; junction bases outside the gene matches: 5. The germline V gene encodes CDR1 MGHRA and CDR2 YSYEKL.

V gene TRBV30 combines with J gene TRBJ2-7, with 11 bases matching TRBD2. This CDR3 has 13 residues. Germline CDR1 GTSNPN, CDR2 SVGIG (reference sequence). With 3 bases clipped from V and 7 bases from J, the junction kept 5 bases outside the gene matches. CDR3 residues: CAWRGLAEGEQYF. CDR3 DNA: TGTGCCTGGAGGGGACTAGCGGAGGGTGAGCAGTACTTC.

The CDR3 sequence is CASSKVGRGVNTGELFF. CDR3 DNA sequence: TGTGCCAGCAGCAAAGTTGGAAGGGGCGTGAACACCGGGGAGCTGTTTTTT. The chain is built from TRBV21-1 and TRBJ2-2; the table's D call, TRBD1, has no DNA check behind it. TRBV21-1 is an annotated pseudogene. This CDR3 region has 17 residues.

The chain recombines TRBV11-3 with TRBJ2-5, with TRBD2 matching over 9 bases. V dropped 2 bases and J dropped 4; count of bases not matched to a gene: 5. From germline, CDR1 is SGHNT and CDR2 YENEEA. This CDR3 has 15 amino acids. DNA of the CDR3: TGTGCCAGCAGCTTAAGCGGGGGGACTACAGAGACCCAGTACTTC. Its translation is CASSLSGGTTETQYF.

V is TRBV7-2 and J is TRBJ1-1; D remains unclear. Trimming pared 4 bases from V and 4 bases from J, leaving 10 bases between. The CDR3 extends over 13 amino acids. From germline, CDR1 is SGHTA and CDR2 FQGNSA. The CDR3 spells CASSYRHLTEAFF. DNA for the CDR3: TGTGCCAGCAGCTACCGACACCTCACTGAAGCTTTCTTT. Full variable domain (missing parts from reference TRBV7-2 and TRBJ1-1): GAGVSQSPSNKVTEKGKDVELRCDPISGHTALYWYRQSLGQGLEFLIYFQGNSAPDKSGLPSDRFSAERTGGSVSTLTIQRTQQEDSAVYLCASSYRHLTEAFFGQGTRLTVV.

The J gene is TRBJ2-2, the V gene TRBV6-5; perhaps D is TRBD1 or TRBD2 (5 bases each). The CDR3 consists of 15 residues. Germline V gene lookup returns CDR1 MNHEY and CDR2 SVGAGI. V lost 2 bases, J lost 6 bases, and 13 bases lay in between. CDR3 sequence reads: CASSYAGAGAGELFF. The CDR3, as DNA: TGTGCCAGCAGTTACGCCGGGGCTGGGGCCGGGGAGCTGTTTTTT.

A note on this clone: The identical CDR3 is also encoded by other nucleotide sequences in the sample. The chain uses TRBV5-1 and TRBJ2-1; D is possibly TRBD2 (5 bases). The CDR3 contains 16 residues. V was cut by 4 bases and J by 0 bases, with 14 bases left in between. Per the germline V gene, CDR1 is SGHRS and CDR2 is YFSETQ. As DNA, the CDR3 is TGCGCCAGCAGCCTCCCTTCGGGGAGCTCCTACAATGAGCAGTTCTTC. Translation: CASSLPSGSSYNEQFF.

This clone has a single count. V is TRBV11-2 and J is TRBJ1-6; a weak D match, TRBD1 (6 bases). V lost 1 base and J 2 bases, leaving 15 bases between the germline ends. The CDR3 has 18 amino acids. CDR1 SGHAT and CDR2 FQNNGV come from the germline V gene. The CDR3 here is CASSLAGGASPYNSPLHF. The CDR3, as DNA: TGTGCCAGCAGCTTAGCGGGGGGGGCAAGCCCCTATAATTCACCCCTCCACTTT.

The chain recombines TRBV5-4 with TRBJ2-6, with D maybe TRBD2 (6 bases). Germline V CDR1 and CDR2: SGHNT, YYREEE (reference sequence). CDR3 length: 15 residues. V lost 6 bases and J lost 0, with 10 bases in between. The CDR3 nucleotides read TGTGCCAGCATCCGGGACTTCTCTGGGGCCAACGTCCTGACTTTC. Translated: CASIRDFSGANVLTF. Full variable domain (missing parts from reference TRBV5-4 and TRBJ2-6): ETGVTQSPTHLIKTRGQQVTLRCSSQSGHNTVSWYQQALGQGPQFIFQYYREEENGRGNFPPRFSGLQFPNYSSELNVNALELDDSALYLCASIRDFSGANVLTFGAGSRLTVL.